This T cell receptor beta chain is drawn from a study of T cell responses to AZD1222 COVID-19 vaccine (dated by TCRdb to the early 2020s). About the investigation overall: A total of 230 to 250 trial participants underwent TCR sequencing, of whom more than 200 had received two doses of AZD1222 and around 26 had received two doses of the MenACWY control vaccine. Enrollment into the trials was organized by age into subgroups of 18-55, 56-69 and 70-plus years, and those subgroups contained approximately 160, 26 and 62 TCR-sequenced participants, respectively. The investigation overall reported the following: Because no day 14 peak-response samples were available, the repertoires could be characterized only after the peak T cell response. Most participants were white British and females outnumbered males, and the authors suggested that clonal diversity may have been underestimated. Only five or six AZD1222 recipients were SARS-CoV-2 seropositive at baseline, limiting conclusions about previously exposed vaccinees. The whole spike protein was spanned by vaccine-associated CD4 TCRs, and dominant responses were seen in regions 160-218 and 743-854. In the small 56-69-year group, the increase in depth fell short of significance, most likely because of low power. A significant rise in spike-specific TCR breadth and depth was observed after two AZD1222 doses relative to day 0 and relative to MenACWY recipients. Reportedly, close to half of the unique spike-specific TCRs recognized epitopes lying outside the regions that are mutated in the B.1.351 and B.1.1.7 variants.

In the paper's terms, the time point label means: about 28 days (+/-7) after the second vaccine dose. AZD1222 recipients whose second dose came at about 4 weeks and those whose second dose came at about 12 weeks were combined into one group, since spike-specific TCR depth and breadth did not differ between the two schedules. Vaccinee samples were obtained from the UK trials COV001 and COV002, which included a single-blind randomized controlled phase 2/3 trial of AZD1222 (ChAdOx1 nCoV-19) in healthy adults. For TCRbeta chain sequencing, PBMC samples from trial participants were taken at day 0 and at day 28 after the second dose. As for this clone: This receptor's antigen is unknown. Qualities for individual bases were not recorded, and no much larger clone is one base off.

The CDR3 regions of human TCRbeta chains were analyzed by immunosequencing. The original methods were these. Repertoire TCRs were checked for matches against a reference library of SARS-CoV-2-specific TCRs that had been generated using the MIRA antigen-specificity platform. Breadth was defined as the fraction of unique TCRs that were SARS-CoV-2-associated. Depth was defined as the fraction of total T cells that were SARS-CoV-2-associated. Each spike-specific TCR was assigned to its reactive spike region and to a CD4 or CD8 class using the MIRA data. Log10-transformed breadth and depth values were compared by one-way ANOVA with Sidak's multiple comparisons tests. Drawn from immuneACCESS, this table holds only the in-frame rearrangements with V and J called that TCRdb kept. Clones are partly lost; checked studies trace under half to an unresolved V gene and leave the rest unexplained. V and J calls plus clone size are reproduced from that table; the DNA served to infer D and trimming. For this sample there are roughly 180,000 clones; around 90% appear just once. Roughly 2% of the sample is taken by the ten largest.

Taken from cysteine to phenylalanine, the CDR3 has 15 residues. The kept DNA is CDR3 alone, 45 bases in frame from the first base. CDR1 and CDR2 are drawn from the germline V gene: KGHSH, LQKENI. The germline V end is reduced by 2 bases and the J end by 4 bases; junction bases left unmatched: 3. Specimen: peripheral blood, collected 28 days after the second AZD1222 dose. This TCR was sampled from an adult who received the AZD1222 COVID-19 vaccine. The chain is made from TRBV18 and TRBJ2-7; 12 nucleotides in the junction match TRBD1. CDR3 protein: CASSPGTGGTYEQYF. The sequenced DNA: TGTGCCAGCTCACCAGGGACAGGGGGCACTTACGAGCAGTACTTC. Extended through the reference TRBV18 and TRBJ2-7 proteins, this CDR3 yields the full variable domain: NAGVMQNPRHLVRRRGQEARLRCSPMKGHSHVYWYRQLPEEGLKFMVYLQKENIIDESGMPKERFSAEFPKEGPSILRIQQVVRGDSAAYFCASSPGTGGTYEQYFGPGTRLTVT.